The rows below give T cell receptor beta chains drawn from one sample of a study. In TCRdb, the 5' RACE reads were re-called with MiXCR into one record per CDR3 protein. This table has approximately 41,000 distinct CDR3 sequences, about 29% appearing once. The specimen sequenced was memory CD4+ T cells sorted from a lymph node. The receptors here all came from a female donor with breast cancer. Both conserved end residues are part of each CDR3. D genes are given only for firm matches. Not all rows give a size; the values are once, few, many and, for expanded clones, a class.

>.|.|TRBV7-9|TRBJ2-7
TGTGCCAGCAGCCCCAGCAGCACCTACGAGCAGTACTTC
CASSPSSTYEQYF
>.|.|TRBV7-9|TRBJ2-3
TGTGCCGGCAGCTTGGGAACCACAGATACGCAGTATTTT
CAGSLGTTDTQYF
>.|.|TRBV4-1|TRBJ2-3
TGCGCCAGCAGCCAACCCTACAGGGGAGGAAACACAGATACGCAGTATTTT
CASSQPYRGGNTDTQYF
>.|.|TRBV24-1|TRBJ2-2
TGTGCCACCAGTGCCCGCGCCCCCGGAACCGGGGAGCTGTTTTTT
CATSARAPGTGELFF
>.|.|TRBV27|TRBJ1-4
TGTGCCAGCGCTACTATTCGGAGCGGAGGCGAAAAACTGTTTTTT
CASATIRSGGEKLFF
>TRBD2|.|TRBV12-3/TRBV12-4|TRBJ2-5
TGTGCCAGCAGTAAGGCTAGCGGTGGAGAGACCCAGTACTTC
CASSKASGGETQYF
>.|many|TRBV6-5|TRBJ1-2
TGTGCCAGCAGTTACTCACTAGGGGATAACTATGGCTACACCTTC
CASSYSLGDNYGYTF
>.|once|TRBV10-2|TRBJ2-7
TGCGCCAGCAAGAAGACAGGGAGGTCCTACGAGCAGTACTTC
CASKKTGRSYEQYF
>.|few|TRBV15|TRBJ1-1
TGTGCCACCAGCAGAAACCCCAGGCGGGGGAGTACTGAAGCTTTCTTT
CATSRNPRRGSTEAFF
>.|medium-sized|TRBV9|TRBJ1-2
TGTGCCAGCAGCCGGGACGAGAACTATGGCTACACCTTC
CASSRDENYGYTF
>.|.|TRBV20-1|TRBJ2-1
TGCAGTGCCACGAAGTTTAGCGGAACAGACAATGAGCAGTTCTTC
CSATKFSGTDNEQFF
>TRBD2|many|TRBV28|TRBJ2-1
TGTGCCAGCAACACCCGGACTAGCGTCAACAATGAGCAGTTCTTC
CASNTRTSVNNEQFF
>.|.|TRBV7-3|TRBJ2-1
TGTGCCAGCAGCTTAATGGTCGGCAATGAGCAGTTCTTC
CASSLMVGNEQFF
>.|many|TRBV7-2|TRBJ1-2
TGTGCCAGCAGCCCGACCGGACAGTATGGCTACACCTTC
CASSPTGQYGYTF
>TRBD2|.|TRBV12-3/TRBV12-4|TRBJ2-1
TGTGCCAGCAGTTTAGTTGCACTAGCGGGACCAAGCTCCTACAATGAGCAGTTCTTC
CASSLVALAGPSSYNEQFF
>.|.|TRBV7-9|TRBJ1-6
TGTGCCAGCAGCCCTACCCGGGATTCACCCCTCCACTTT
CASSPTRDSPLHF